This T cell receptor beta chain derives from a study of siplizumab effects on memory and regulatory T cells. Germline values: CDR1 MGHRA, CDR2 YSYEKL. The V end lost 1 base, the J end lost 6 bases, and 13 bases lay between the germline ends. The CDR3 spans 14 residues. It was about 100,000 TCR templates that were assayed per sample. The table came from immunoSEQ multiplex PCR; TCRdb's copy has only in-frame clones and leaves some out. The table shows 50,000 or so clones, with more than 75% occurring only once. The receptor was isolated from a human donor in good health. Sequenced material: naive CD8+ T cells sorted from blood. V is TRBV4-1 and J is TRBJ2-7; D unresolved. CDR3 region: CASSQGSPISEQYF. DNA of the CDR3: TGCGCCAGCAGCCAAGGCTCCCCGATAAGCGAGCAGTACTTC.